This T cell receptor (beta chain) was observed in a study of T cell repertoires in cytomegalovirus infection. Study overall: Well-studied HLA-B-restricted epitopes and recently identified HLA-C-restricted epitopes of CMV were both used in the study.

This clonotype was seen many times. Its antigen is unidentified. CDR3 size: 15 residues. V was cut by 5 bases and J by 0 bases, with 13 bases left in between. Germline V CDR1 and CDR2: SGHVS, FQNEAQ. Findings and limits, study-wide: Dominating the ex vivo response were TCR beta clonotypes that were CMV-specific and HLA-C-restricted.

MiXCR, applied by TCRdb to the reads, yields one record per CDR3 protein. The sample lists about 920,000 distinct CDR3 sequences, roughly 30% occurring once. Sequences were derived from cultured CD8+ T cells from PBMCs, sampled from culture after CMV antigen stimulation. This clonotype originated in a human donor in good health (CMV status not recorded). Some clones in this sample may be carry-over from other donors' samples. This rearrangement joins TRBV7-8 to TRBJ1-1, with D possibly matching TRBD1 (6 bases). The CDR3 is CASSAPGTLNTEAFF. The CDR3, as DNA: TGTGCCAGCAGCGCGCCCGGGACACTGAACACTGAAGCTTTCTTT.